This T cell receptor (beta chain) was sequenced during a study of control samples from healthy donors and cancer patients. The method was immunoSEQ multiplex PCR; TCRdb's version includes in-frame clones alone and lacks a portion of them. The table has around 80,000 clones, around 91% seen once. V dropped 1 base and J dropped 8 bases, with 12 bases sitting between them. This CDR3 region has 15 residues. The V gene's germline CDR1 is SGHDN and CDR2 FVKESK. What was sequenced was blood. The source is a man aged 45-65 years in good health. The chain has TRBV14 and TRBJ1-6; D is possibly TRBD1 (5 bases). The CDR3 bases are TGTGCCAGCAGCCAAGCTTTTCAGGGACATTCACCCCTCCACTTT. Amino acids: CASSQAFQGHSPLHF.